The sequence of this TCR beta chain was determined in a study of vaccination and CD4 T cells after COVID-19. Sample treatment: approximately 9-day PBMC culture with coronavirus spike peptide pools or control peptides (ViraFEST assay). Days 3 and 7 saw half the medium replaced with fresh IL-2 medium. About this clonotype itself: The antigen remains undetermined.

The study, taken as a whole, reports: The study found that a median approximately 84% of reactive clones in convalescent patients appeared only post-vaccination.

Oncomine TCR Beta short-read sequencing was applied to DNA from cultured CD4+ T cells. In this case, cultured CD4+ T cells provided the extracted genomic DNA. In TCRdb, the PCR reads were re-called with MiXCR into one record per CDR3 protein. The sample includes 20,000 or so distinct CDR3 sequences, about 60% of them seen just once. Germline CDR1 reads MNHEY; CDR2 reads SVGEGT. V was pared by 6 bases and J by 2 bases, with 4 bases of the junction left unmatched. The CDR3 contains 15 residues. The gene calls are TRBV6-2 or TRBV6-3 and TRBJ2-6, with 7 bases identical to TRBD1. This receptor was obtained from a human donor who had recovered from COVID-19. The sample was CD4+ T cells from blood, cultured in vitro. The CDR3 loop is CASRDTGAGANVLTF. The CDR3 DNA follows: TGTGCCAGCAGAGACACAGGGGCTGGGGCCAACGTCCTGACTTTC.